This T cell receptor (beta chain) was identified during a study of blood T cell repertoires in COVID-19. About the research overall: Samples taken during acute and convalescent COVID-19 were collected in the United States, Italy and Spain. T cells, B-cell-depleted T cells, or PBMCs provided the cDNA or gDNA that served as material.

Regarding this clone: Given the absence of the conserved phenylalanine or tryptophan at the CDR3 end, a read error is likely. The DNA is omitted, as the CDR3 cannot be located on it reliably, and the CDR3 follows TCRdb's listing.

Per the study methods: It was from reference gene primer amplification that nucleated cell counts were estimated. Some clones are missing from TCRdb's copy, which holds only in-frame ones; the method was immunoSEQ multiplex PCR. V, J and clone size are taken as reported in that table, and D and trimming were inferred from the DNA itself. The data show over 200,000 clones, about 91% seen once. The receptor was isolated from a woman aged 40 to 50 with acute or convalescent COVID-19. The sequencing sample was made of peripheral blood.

The CDR3 here is CASSQVTGQPQRI. The chain combines TRBV4-1 with TRBJ1-5; no check of the table's D call, TRBD1, against the DNA was made. Looked up from germline, CDR1 is MGHRA and CDR2 is YSYEKL. The CDR3 sequence runs 13 residues, both termini included.